The clone carrying this TCR beta chain was detected ten times or more. The sample belongs to a study of Graves' ophthalmopathy and Graves' hyperthyroidism. Whole-study context: The authors collected peripheral blood at initial diagnosis, before any treatment.

Investigators amplified TCR beta CDR3 regions from RNA transcripts. The first-round RT-PCR employed HTBI primers together with the Qiagen OneStep RT-PCR kit. A multiplex PCR was then performed as the second round. Each CDR3 protein gets one entry after TCRdb re-called the multiplex PCR reads with MiXCR. The table has over 650,000 distinct CDR3 sequences, 35% to 50% seen once. V lost 0 bases, J lost 2 bases, and 12 bases lay in between. Germline CDR1 and CDR2: SGDLS and YYNGEE. This CDR3 has 15 amino acids. This chain links TRBV9 with TRBJ2-7, with D possibly TRBD1 on 6 matching bases. The sample consisted of peripheral blood. The TCR originated in an adult man with Graves' ophthalmopathy. CDR3 bases: TGTGCCAGCAGCGTAGAGGCAGGGGATACCTACGAGCAGTACTTC. Translated, it gives CASSVEAGDTYEQYF.